This TCR beta chain was captured by sequencing in a study of blood T cell repertoires in COVID-19. Study background: T cells, B-cell-depleted T cells, or PBMCs provided the cDNA or gDNA that served as material.

TCRdb's copy holds only in-frame clones and misses some; the assay was immunoSEQ multiplex PCR. Seen here are roughly 150,000 clones, 65% to 85% observed once, and the top ten hold approximately 11%. Germline CDR1 is ENHRY and CDR2 is SYGVKD. V trimming: 7 bases; J trimming: 4 bases; junction bases outside the gene matches: 14. The CDR3 loop spans 17 amino acids. The chain carries TRBV10-3 and TRBJ2-3; 10 bases are shared with TRBD1. Sequences were obtained from peripheral blood. The sequence was collected from a man aged 60 to 75 with active or convalescent COVID-19. This chain's CDR3 is CAIMGRTGTGVPDTQYF. As DNA, the CDR3 is TGTGCCATCATGGGCCGAACCGGGACAGGGGTCCCAGATACGCAGTATTTT.